Following are 12 T cell receptor beta chains from one sample sequenced in a study of blood T cell repertoires in COVID-19. Generated by immunoSEQ multiplex PCR, the TCRdb table keeps only in-frame clones and is missing some. The sample carries some 80,000 clones, about four fifths recorded once. Sequenced input: peripheral blood. The receptors here all came from a woman of 80 years or more with active or convalescent COVID-19.

In this sample, this clone turned up a few times. The V call is TRBV9, the J call TRBJ1-2, with D unclear. Germline assignment: CDR1 SGDLS and CDR2 YYNGEE. V lost 0 bases and J 4 bases, leaving 13 bases between the germline ends. The CDR3 sequence is 15 residues long. The CDR3 nucleotides read TGTGCCAGCAGCGTAGTAGTGGGCGCGATCTATGGCTACACCTTC. It is translated as CASSVVVGAIYGYTF.

The chain combines TRBV9 with TRBJ1-3; TRBD1 might be the D (5 bases). The CDR3 spans 15 residues. Trimming cost V 0 bases and J 4 bases, with 11 bases left between them. Germline V gives CDR1 SGDLS, CDR2 YYNGEE. The CDR3 region has the DNA TGTGCCAGCAGCGTAGCGCCAGGGTTCGGAAACACCATATATTTT. Protein: CASSVAPGFGNTIYF.

As for this clone: The junction departs from the called germline gene at one end, perhaps through a read error. V gene TRBV6-2 or TRBV6-3 combines with J gene TRBJ1-5; 9 nucleotides line up with TRBD1. From germline, CDR1 is MNHEY and CDR2 SVGEGT. The CDR3 has 14 residues. The CDR3 sequence: CASSYTGGKQPQHF. The CDR3 bases are TGTGCCAGCAGTTACACAGGGGGCAAGCAGCCCCAGCATTTT.

This clone was observed a few times. This rearrangement joins TRBV2 to TRBJ1-2; TRBD1 is a possible D gene (5 bases). The germline V gene has CDR1 SNHLY and CDR2 FYNNEI. V shed 6 bases and J shed 4 bases, with 18 bases lying between them. The CDR3 spans 15 residues. CDR3 nucleotide sequence: TGTGCCAGCAGGGAGTCACGACAGACCTTCTATGGCTACACCTTC. Protein: CASRESRQTFYGYTF.

The chain recombines TRBV4-3 with TRBJ2-2; 7 nucleotides agree with TRBD1. Germline V gives CDR1 LGHNA, CDR2 YSLEER. The CDR3 loop spans 17 amino acids. J lost 4 bases, V lost 1 base, and 9 bases had no gene match. The chain's CDR3 is CASSQALVAGGTGELFF. The CDR3 nucleotides read TGCGCCAGCAGCCAAGCACTCGTGGCAGGGGGCACCGGGGAGCTGTTTTTT.

The V gene is TRBV5-5, the J gene TRBJ2-7, with D unresolved. CDR3 length: 14 residues. The germline V gene encodes CDR1 SGHKS and CDR2 YYEKEE (reference sequence). With 6 bases removed from V and 0 bases from J, the gap between germline ends came to 13 bases. CDR3 sequence: CASTALADSYEQYF. The CDR3 DNA is TGTGCCAGCACTGCTTTGGCGGACTCCTACGAGCAGTACTTC.

The V and J genes are TRBV6-5 and TRBJ2-1; no clear D gene. CDR1 and CDR2 from the germline V gene are MNHEY and SVGAGI. The CDR3 consists of 15 residues. V was clipped by 6 bases and J by 0 bases, with 12 bases between them. For the CDR3, the DNA is TGTGCCAGCAGCGCCGACATAGGCTCCTACAATGAGCAGTTCTTC. Residues: CASSADIGSYNEQFF.

This chain uses TRBV27 with TRBJ2-5; weak D call: TRBD1 (5 bases). V was shortened by 1 base and J by 3 bases, with 12 bases between the two germline ends. The CDR3 totals 15 residues. Germline values: CDR1 MNHEY, CDR2 SMNVEV (reference sequence). CDR3 loop: CASSLWSQGKETQYF. The CDR3 coding sequence is TGTGCCAGCAGTTTATGGTCGCAGGGAAAAGAGACCCAGTACTTC.

J is TRBJ1-2 and V is TRBV7-2; D gene unclear. The germline V and J ends were trimmed by 7 bases and 3 bases, with 18 bases remaining between them. The CDR3 contains 15 residues. Germline V gene data show CDR1 as SGHTA and CDR2 as FQGNSA. The CDR3, as DNA: TGTGCCAGCAACCCTACGGGGTGGTTCGACTATGGCTACACCTTC. It is translated as CASNPTGWFDYGYTF.

This chain joins TRBV6-6 and TRBJ2-7, with D perhaps TRBD1 (5 bases). The CDR3 contains 14 residues. In germline, CDR1 is MNHNY, CDR2 SVGAGI (reference sequence). V lost 7 bases to trimming and J lost 5 bases, with 18 bases between them. This chain's CDR3 is CASTADIRGHEQYF. CDR3 DNA sequence: TGTGCCAGCACTGCCGACATAAGGGGCCACGAGCAGTACTTC.

A single count supports this clone. The chain employs TRBV5-5 and TRBJ1-2; no definite D call. Trimming took 1 base from V and 4 from J, leaving 11 bases between them. Germline V gives CDR1 SGHKS, CDR2 YYEKEE (reference sequence). The CDR3 length is 14 residues. In nucleotides, the CDR3 is TGTGCCAGCAGCTTGAACAGTGCCCTCTATGGCTACACCTTC. As protein: CASSLNSALYGYTF.

The chain uses TRBV18 and TRBJ2-6, with D perhaps TRBD2 (7 bases). The CDR3 is made up of 17 amino acids. CDR1 and CDR2 from the germline V gene are KGHSH and LQKENI. V was trimmed by 3 bases and J by 4 bases, leaving 16 bases between them. CDR3 nucleotides: TGTGCCAGCTCACCGGGGGGGCCTCCTGGAGGGGCCAACGTCCTGACTTTC. This sequence encodes CASSPGGPPGGANVLTF.